The present T cell receptor beta chain was sequenced within a study of T cell changes during pregnancy in multiple sclerosis. Details on this clone: A junction boundary mismatches the germline segment, possibly from a read error.

Clones were sequenced by immunoSEQ multiplex PCR, and TCRdb holds only the in-frame ones, with some missing. This table has 80,000 or so clones, 92% appearing once. This TCR derives from a female donor with multiple sclerosis, enrolled in a pregnancy study. This specimen consisted of peripheral blood, obtained before pregnancy.

As DNA, the CDR3 is TGTGCCACCAGCAGAGGGGGGGGCTTGGACTTC. Translated, it gives CATSRGGGLDF. The chain combines TRBV15 with TRBJ2-7; possibly TRBD2 for D (7 bases). The CDR3 has 11 amino acids. Germline assignment: CDR1 LNHNV and CDR2 YYDKDF (reference sequence).